This TCR beta chain derives from a study of Tregs in tolerant kidney transplant recipients. Study-wide results and limits: No direct test of biological reproducibility was done here. Expanding Tregs on activated donor B cells appeared to best identify donor-specific TCRbeta clones.

Thawed PBMCs were FACS-sorted into unstimulated CD4+CD25+CD127- regulatory T cells, CD4+CD25- non-regulatory cells, CD4 and CD8 cells. The germline gives CDR1 SGHTA, CDR2 FQGTGA. The CDR3 spans 13 residues. V lost 3 bases to trimming and J lost 7 bases; unmatched junction nucleotides: 4. Here immunoSEQ multiplex PCR was the method, and the copy in TCRdb shows in-frame clones only, minus some. The sample includes 120,000 or so clones, about 90% of them seen just once. A note on this clone: What it recognizes is unknown.

Specimen: CD4+ T cells from blood. The TCR was taken from a human donor in good health. The chain combines TRBV7-3 with TRBJ1-2; 8 bases align to TRBD1. CDR3 region: CASSLTGEVGYTF. The CDR3 nucleotides read TGTGCCAGCAGCTTGACAGGGGAGGTTGGCTACACCTTC.